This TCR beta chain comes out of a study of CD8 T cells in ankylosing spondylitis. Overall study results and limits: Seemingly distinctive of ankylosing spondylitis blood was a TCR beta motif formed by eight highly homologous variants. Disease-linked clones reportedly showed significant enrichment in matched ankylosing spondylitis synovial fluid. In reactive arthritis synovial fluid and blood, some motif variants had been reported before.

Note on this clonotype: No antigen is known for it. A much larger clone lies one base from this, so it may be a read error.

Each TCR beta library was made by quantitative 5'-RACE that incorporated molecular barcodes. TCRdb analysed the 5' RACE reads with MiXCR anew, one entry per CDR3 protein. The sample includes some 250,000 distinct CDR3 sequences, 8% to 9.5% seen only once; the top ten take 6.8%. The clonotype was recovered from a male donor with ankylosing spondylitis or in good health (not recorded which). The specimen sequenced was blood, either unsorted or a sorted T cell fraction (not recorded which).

In DNA, the CDR3 is TGTGCCAGCAGTTTTCAGGGGCAAGGAAAGACCCAGTTCTTC. Amino acid sequence: CASSFQGQGKTQFF. This chain joins TRBV12-3 or TRBV12-4 and TRBJ2-5; D might be TRBD1 (6 bases). TRBJ2-1 explains the end of the DNA better; the J call may be wrong. The CDR3 length is 14 residues.